The 5 T cell receptor beta chains listed next were all sequenced from one sample in a study of cytomegalovirus exposure and HLA in healthy donors. With 60 Vbeta and 13 Jbeta primers, the PCR was carried out. Assay: immunoSEQ multiplex PCR; the TCRdb copy retains only in-frame clones and omits some. The sample lists about 190,000 clones, 70% to 75% occurring once. Sequences were obtained from PBMCs. These receptors all stem from a man aged 25 to 40 in good health and CMV-seropositive.

This sequence joins TRBV19 and TRBJ2-3, with TRBD2 matching over 13 bases. Unmatched junction bases numbered 8, after V lost 7 bases and J lost 4 bases. This CDR3 is 16 amino acids long. CDR1 is LNHDA and CDR2 is SQIVND in the germline V gene (reference sequence). The CDR3 sequence is CASTPGLAGSADTQYF. Written as DNA, the CDR3 is TGTGCCAGTACCCCGGGACTAGCGGGATCGGCAGATACGCAGTATTTT.

V gene TRBV6-1 combines with J gene TRBJ2-1, with 11 bases matching TRBD2. Looked up from germline, CDR1 is MNHNS and CDR2 is SASEGT. The CDR3 is 15 residues long. V lost 5 bases to trimming and J lost 5 bases; unmatched junction nucleotides: 5. The CDR3 DNA is TGTGCCAGCAGTCTACTAGCGGGAGTGAACAATGAGCAGTTCTTC. This codes for CASSLLAGVNNEQFF.

This clone has just a few counts. The rearrangement joins TRBV19 to TRBJ2-7, with 12 positions matching TRBD1. With the DNA end fitting TRBJ2-1 better, the J assignment may be wrong. CDR1 and CDR2 from the germline V gene are LNHDA and SQIVND (reference sequence). CDR3 size: 15 residues. The CDR3 spells CASSPAGTGGGEQFF. The CDR3 bases are TGTGCCAGTAGTCCAGCAGGGACAGGGGGCGGTGAGCAGTTCTTC.

The chain joins TRBV12-5 to TRBJ2-1; D is perhaps TRBD1 (6 bases). CDR3 size: 14 residues. V was shortened by 3 bases and J by 4 bases, with 10 bases between the two germline ends. CDR1 and CDR2 (germline): LGHNT, FRNRAP. The CDR3: CASGLGGTYNEQFF. CDR3 coding DNA: TGTGCTAGTGGTTTAGGGGGAACTTACAATGAGCAGTTCTTC.

This clone was counted between two and nine times. V usage is TRBV9 and J usage is TRBJ2-7; TRBD1 might be the D (5 bases). V was cut by 3 bases and J by 0 bases, with 13 bases left in between. This CDR3 contains 15 residues. Germline CDR1 is SGDLS and CDR2 is YYNGEE. Written as DNA, the CDR3 is TGTGCCAGCAGCGCAGCAGGGTCGAGCTCCTACGAGCAGTACTTC. Its protein product is CASSAAGSSSYEQYF.